This entry features one T cell receptor (beta chain) sequence. Germline CDR1 and CDR2: SGHTA and FQGNSA. The ends were cut back, 3 bases at V and 4 bases at J, with 16 bases in the middle. The CDR3 spans 16 residues. This sample is drawn from a study of control samples from healthy donors and cancer patients. Clones were sequenced by immunoSEQ multiplex PCR, and TCRdb holds only the in-frame ones, with some missing. The sample lists 98,000 or so clones; less than 90% were seen once. The sample comprised blood. The receptor was derived from a woman between 65 and 79 years old in good health. This chain links TRBV7-2 with TRBJ2-1, with a tentative D call TRBD2 (6 bases). CDR3 in DNA: TGTGCCAGCAGCTTTAGGGTGGGGACTGCTTACAATGAGCAGTTCTTC. This encodes CASSFRVGTAYNEQFF.